This T cell receptor (beta chain) comes out of a study of T cell changes during pregnancy in multiple sclerosis. The table came from immunoSEQ multiplex PCR; TCRdb's copy has only in-frame clones and leaves some out. The sample includes about 40,000 clones, 80% to 90% of them seen just once. Trimming took off 3 bases at V and 2 bases at J, with 10 bases between the two ends. This CDR3 has 13 amino acids. CDR1 is GTSNPN and CDR2 is SVGIG in the germline V gene (reference sequence). This sequence originates from a female donor with multiple sclerosis, enrolled in a pregnancy study. The sample consisted of CD4+ T cells from peripheral blood mononuclear cells, taken in the first trimester of pregnancy. The chain carries TRBV30 and TRBJ2-5; D unresolved. In nucleotides, the CDR3 is TGTGCCTGGAGACAGCTCCCACAAGAGACCCAGTACTTC. Translating it yields CAWRQLPQETQYF.